One and the same sample provided the 27 T cell receptor beta chains below, sequenced in a study of blood T cell repertoires in COVID-19. Sequencing was performed with immunoSEQ multiplex PCR; in TCRdb, only in-frame clones are kept and a portion is missing. This table has 80,000 or so clones, about 76% appearing once. Sequenced material: peripheral blood. Source of these receptors: an elderly man with acute or convalescent COVID-19.

The V gene is TRBV5-4, the J gene TRBJ2-1; D is possibly TRBD2 (6 bases). V lost 2 bases to trimming and J lost 2 bases, with 17 bases between them. The germline V gene encodes CDR1 SGHNT and CDR2 YYREEE (reference sequence). CDR3 length equals 17 residues. This CDR3 is CASSLRLGEVAYNEQFF. The CDR3 bases are TGTGCCAGCAGCTTACGACTAGGTGAGGTGGCCTACAATGAGCAGTTCTTC.

The chain employs TRBV2 and TRBJ2-2; maybe TRBD2 (6 bases). CDR1 SNHLY and CDR2 FYNNEI come from the germline V gene. The CDR3 runs 14 residues. V was trimmed by 6 bases and J by 5 bases, leaving 13 bases between them. The CDR3 spells CASREGEGTGELFF. In DNA form, the CDR3 reads TGTGCCAGCAGGGAGGGTGAGGGAACCGGGGAGCTGTTTTTT.

This clone occurred many times. The gene calls are TRBV7-9 and TRBJ2-7, with no clear D. Germline CDR1 is SEHNR and CDR2 is FQNEAQ (reference sequence). Trimming pared 2 bases from V and 2 bases from J, leaving 10 bases between. CDR3 size: 14 residues. The CDR3 loop is CASSLLSPAYEQYF. The CDR3 coding sequence is TGTGCCAGCAGCTTATTGTCCCCCGCCTACGAGCAGTACTTC.

The chain is built from TRBV11-2 and TRBJ2-3, with TRBD1 matching 7 bases. With V trimmed by 2 bases and J by 0 bases, 8 bases remained unmatched. The CDR3 loop spans 17 amino acids. CDR1 and CDR2 (germline): SGHAT, FQNNGV. In nucleotides, the CDR3 is TGTGCCAGCAGCTTAATTGGCAGGGGGTCTAGCACAGATACGCAGTATTTT. Residues: CASSLIGRGSSTDTQYF.

V and J are TRBV7-3 and TRBJ2-1, with 14 bases matching TRBD2. With V trimmed by 3 bases and J by 3 bases, 10 bases remained unmatched. Germline CDR1 reads SGHTA; CDR2 reads FQGTGA. This CDR3 has 19 amino acids. The DNA of the CDR3 is TGTGCCAGCAGCTTGTCCGGGACTAGCGGGAGAGCCCACTACAATGAGCAGTTCTTC. As protein: CASSLSGTSGRAHYNEQFF. Supplemented by reference TRBV7-3 and TRBJ2-1, the full variable domain reads GAGVSQTPSNKVTEKGKYVELRCDPISGHTALYWYRQSLGQGPEFLIYFQGTGAADDSGLPNDRFFAVRPEGSVSTLKIQRTERGDSAVYLCASSLSGTSGRAHYNEQFFGPGTRLTVL.

This clone was seen a single time. V is TRBV28 and J is TRBJ2-5, with TRBD1 as a possible D gene (6 bases). Germline CDR1 MDHEN, CDR2 SYDVKM. V lost 10 bases and J lost 0, with 12 bases in between. The CDR3 spans 13 residues. CDR3 residues: CATTAGDQETQYF. The DNA of the CDR3 is TGTGCCACGACCGCAGGGGACCAAGAGACCCAGTACTTC.

This clone was seen many times. The rearrangement joins TRBV7-2 to TRBJ2-5, with D possibly matching TRBD2 (6 bases). Germline CDR1 is SGHTA and CDR2 is FQGNSA. V shed 3 bases and J shed 5 bases, with 16 bases lying between them. The CDR3 loop spans 15 amino acids. CDR3 DNA sequence: TGTGCCAGCAGCTTGGGGTGGGGGGAGCTGGAGACCCAGTACTTC. This encodes CASSLGWGELETQYF. Supplemented by reference TRBV7-2 and TRBJ2-5, the full variable domain reads GAGVSQSPSNKVTEKGKDVELRCDPISGHTALYWYRQSLGQGLEFLIYFQGNSAPDKSGLPSDRFSAERTGGSVSTLTIQRTQQEDSAVYLCASSLGWGELETQYFGPGTRLLVL.

The chain joins TRBV5-1 to TRBJ1-4; TRBD1 aligns across 7 bases. The ends lost 4 bases at V and 0 bases at J; junction bases unmatched: 6. Looked up from germline, CDR1 is SGHRS and CDR2 is YFSETQ. This CDR3 region has 16 residues. CDR3 protein: CASSDRDRTTNEKLFF. The CDR3 bases are TGCGCCAGCAGCGACCGGGACAGAACAACTAATGAAAAACTGTTTTTT. The full variable domain, with the rest looked up from reference TRBV5-1 and TRBJ1-4, is KAGVTQTPRYLIKTRGQQVTLSCSPISGHRSVSWYQQTPGQGLQFLFEYFSETQRNKGNFPGRFSGRQFSNSRSEMNVSTLELGDSALYLCASSDRDRTTNEKLFFGSGTQLSVL.

This chain joins TRBV24-1 and TRBJ2-5; TRBD1 matches at 10 bases. The CDR3 contains 15 residues. Germline values: CDR1 KGHDR, CDR2 SFDVKD. V shed 5 bases and J 3 bases; nucleotides not matched to a gene: 5. CDR3 DNA: TGTGCCACCAGTGCCGCGACAGGGGGCGAAGAGACCCAGTACTTC. Translation gives CATSAATGGEETQYF.

The chain combines TRBV19 with TRBJ2-2; 9 bases agree with TRBD1. The CDR3 runs 17 residues. V lost 5 bases and J lost 4; bases outside the gene matches: 11. Per germline, CDR1 LNHDA and CDR2 SQIVND (reference sequence). This CDR3 reads CASSGKAGTGPTGELFF. The DNA for the CDR3 is TGTGCCAGTAGTGGAAAAGCAGGGACAGGGCCCACCGGGGAGCTGTTTTTT.

This sequence joins TRBV18 and TRBJ1-1, with TRBD1 matching over 7 bases. Unmatched junction bases numbered 5, after V lost 4 bases and J lost 0 bases. CDR3 length equals 15 residues. The germline gives CDR1 KGHSH, CDR2 LQKENI. The CDR3 nucleotides read TGTGCCAGCTCACTTAATACAGGGGTGAACACTGAAGCTTTCTTT. This sequence encodes CASSLNTGVNTEAFF.

J is TRBJ2-1 and V is TRBV28; 8 nucleotides line up with TRBD2. V gave up 3 bases and J gave up 7 bases; unmatched junction bases: 11. Germline V gives CDR1 MDHEN, CDR2 SYDVKM. The CDR3 consists of 16 residues. For the CDR3, the DNA is TGTGCCAGCAGTTTGTGGTACCGAGCGGGAGCGAATGAGCAGTTCTTC. It specifies CASSLWYRAGANEQFF. Drawing the rest from reference TRBV28 and TRBJ2-1, the complete variable domain is DVKVTQSSRYLVKRTGEKVFLECVQDMDHENMFWYRQDPGLGLRLIYFSYDVKMKEKGDIPEGYSVSREKKERFSLILESASTNQTSMYLCASSLWYRAGANEQFFGPGTRLTVL.

Turning to this clone: One base away lies a much larger clone, so this may be a sequencing read error. It is unclear where the CDR3 begins or ends on the DNA, so no DNA is shown, and the CDR3 is as TCRdb lists it. Other DNA sequences of this sample code for an identical CDR3. The chain combines TRBV9 with TRBJ1-4; TRBD1, the table's D call, lacks a check against the DNA. Germline loops: CDR1 SGDLS, CDR2 YYNGEE. The CDR3 region is 16 residues in length, termini included. CDR3 region: CASSVGAGTTNEKLFF.

V and J are TRBV6-5 and TRBJ1-3; no reliable D call. From germline, CDR1 is MNHEY and CDR2 SVGAGI. The CDR3 has 16 residues. The ends were cut back, 0 bases at V and 4 bases at J, with 13 bases in the middle. The DNA for the CDR3 is TGTGCCAGCAGTTACTCGGCAGGTTTGCTAGGAAACACCATATATTTT. Translation gives CASSYSAGLLGNTIYF.

This sequence joins TRBV30 and TRBJ1-3, with D perhaps TRBD1 (6 bases). The CDR3 covers 14 residues. Per germline, CDR1 GTSNPN and CDR2 SVGIG (reference sequence). V was clipped by 2 bases and J by 4 bases, with 12 bases between them. CDR3 sequence (DNA): TGTGCCTGGAGTAGGGGGGGAGGCGGAAACACCATATATTTT. Translation gives CAWSRGGGGNTIYF.

This sequence joins TRBV9 and TRBJ1-2; 10 bases line up with TRBD1. The CDR3 is 14 amino acids. Germline V gene data show CDR1 as SGDLS and CDR2 as YYNGEE. With 6 bases clipped from V and 5 bases from J, the junction kept 7 bases outside the gene matches. This chain's CDR3 is CASTRDRGGYGYTF. CDR3 coding DNA: TGTGCCAGCACGAGGGACAGGGGCGGATATGGCTACACCTTC.

V is TRBV29-1 and J is TRBJ1-1; D may be TRBD1 (6 bases). The V end was cut by 0 bases, the J end by 5 bases, with 10 bases between. CDR1 and CDR2 from the germline V gene are SQVTM and ANQGSEA. The CDR3 length is 13 residues. The DNA of the CDR3 is TGCAGCGTTGAAGAGGGAGGGGGTACTGAAGCTTTCTTT. It yields the protein CSVEEGGGTEAFF.

The chain employs TRBV29-1 and TRBJ2-7, with a possible D match to TRBD2 (6 bases). Germline V gives CDR1 SQVTM, CDR2 ANQGSEA. The V and J ends lost 0 bases and 5 bases respectively, with 8 bases between them. There are 12 residues in the CDR3. The DNA for the CDR3 is TGCAGCGTTGAAGATCGCGGGGACGAGCAGTACTTC. Translating it yields CSVEDRGDEQYF.

In this sample, this clone turned up a few times. V and J are TRBV11-3 and TRBJ2-1; D might be TRBD2 (6 bases). The germline CDR1 and CDR2 sequences are SGHNT and YENEEA. Trimming cost V 3 bases and J 8 bases, with 17 bases left between them. The CDR3 extends over 15 amino acids. The CDR3 is CASSLAGSSVYEQFF. In DNA form, the CDR3 reads TGTGCCAGCAGCTTGGCCGGGAGTAGTGTCTATGAGCAGTTCTTC.

The CDR3: CASSSEPGTSAPDTQYF. CDR3 nucleotide sequence: TGTGCCAGCAGTTCCGAACCCGGGACTAGCGCCCCAGATACGCAGTATTTT. The chain combines TRBV27 with TRBJ2-3, with 10 bases that match TRBD2. V lost 4 bases and J lost 4; bases outside the gene matches: 11. CDR3 size: 17 residues. Germline loops: CDR1 MNHEY, CDR2 SMNVEV (reference sequence).

This clone occurred a few times. The chain recombines TRBV5-1 with TRBJ1-4, with 9 bases that match TRBD1. This CDR3 has 14 amino acids. From germline, CDR1 is SGHRS and CDR2 YFSETQ. Trimming cost V 5 bases and J 7 bases; bases outside gene matches: 6. Here the CDR3 DNA reads TGCGCCAGCAGATCTACAGGGGGCGTTGAAAAACTGTTTTTT. Amino acids: CASRSTGGVEKLFF.

The gene calls are TRBV6-5 and TRBJ2-1; 10 bases fit TRBD2. The V segment lost 6 bases and the J segment 5 bases; nucleotides outside the gene matches: 7. Germline values: CDR1 MNHEY, CDR2 SVGAGI. The CDR3 runs 15 residues. CDR3 DNA: TGTGCCAGCAGCCCCGGACTAGCGGTGAACAATGAGCAGTTCTTC. Translating gives CASSPGLAVNNEQFF.

This sequence joins TRBV14 and TRBJ2-6; unclear D gene. Trimming removed 1 base at V and 2 bases at J, with 3 bases between. The germline CDR1 and CDR2 sequences are SGHDN and FVKESK. The CDR3 extends over 14 amino acids. The CDR3 spells CASSQVAGANVLTF. For the CDR3, the DNA is TGTGCCAGCAGCCAAGTCGCTGGGGCCAACGTCCTGACTTTC.

In this sample, this clone turned up once. The chain couples TRBV5-1 to TRBJ2-5, with no clear D. Trimming took off 7 bases at V and 0 bases at J, with 7 bases between the two ends. Germline assignment: CDR1 SGHRS and CDR2 YFSETQ. The CDR3 runs to 12 residues. CDR3 loop: CASSSHQETQYF. The CDR3 bases are TGCGCCAGCTCCTCCCACCAAGAGACCCAGTACTTC.

In this sample, this clone turned up once. V and J are TRBV24-1 and TRBJ2-3, with 7 bases identical to TRBD1. From germline, CDR1 is KGHDR and CDR2 SFDVKD. The V gene end was trimmed by 12 bases and the J gene end by 2 bases; junction bases not matched to a gene: 7. The CDR3 runs to 13 residues. CDR3 protein: CAVGGENTDTQYF. The CDR3 DNA sequence: TGTGCCGTAGGGGGCGAGAACACAGATACGCAGTATTTT.

The CDR3, as DNA: TGTGCCAGCAGCTTACAGGGGTCCACCTACAATGAGCAGTTCTTC. This translates into CASSLQGSTYNEQFF. This chain uses TRBV7-2 with TRBJ2-1, with a tentative D call TRBD1 (6 bases). In germline, CDR1 is SGHTA, CDR2 FQGNSA. The CDR3 spans 15 residues. Between the trimmed V and J ends, which lost 2 bases and 2 bases, there was a span of 10 bases.

The rearrangement joins TRBV29-1 to TRBJ2-1, with D possibly matching TRBD1 (5 bases). V was trimmed by 4 bases and J by 12 bases, leaving 10 bases between them. Germline CDR1 and CDR2: SQVTM and ANQGSEA. CDR3 length: 10 residues. The CDR3 region has the DNA TGCAGCGTTGGATGGCAGGGGCAGTTCTTC. It yields the protein CSVGWQGQFF.